This T cell receptor (beta chain) was observed in a study of T cells in Graves' hyperthyroidism and ophthalmopathy. It was RNA transcripts that yielded the amplified TCR beta CDR3 regions. First-round RT-PCR of the TCR CDR3 relied on the HTBI primer set. TCRdb used MiXCR to reprocess the multiplex PCR reads, holding one entry per CDR3 protein. Of about 520,000 distinct CDR3 sequences listed, roughly 20% were seen once; the top ten hold roughly 29%. Patients having uncontrolled infection, another autoimmune disease, pregnancy or lactation were not included. Turning to this clonotype: What it binds is not known.

Points from the study as a whole: From stable hyperthyroidism, ophthalmopathy was separated by a 13 V-J model. It was a median approximately 6.9 months before onset that the model predicted ophthalmopathy. In blood, most of the thyroid clonotypes expanded above 0.001 were also present.

Trimming left V 0 bases short and J 1 base short, with 10 bases between. The CDR3 contains 15 residues. Looked up from germline, CDR1 is LNHNV and CDR2 is YYDKDF (reference sequence). This clonotype was obtained from a man in his late teens or twenties with Graves' hyperthyroidism. The chain has TRBV15 and TRBJ2-7; weak D call: TRBD2 (6 bases). The sequenced sample was blood. CDR3 amino acids: CATSRDNSGSYEQYF. As DNA, the CDR3 is TGTGCCACCAGCAGAGATAATAGCGGTTCCTACGAGCAGTACTTC. Looking up the rest from reference TRBV15 and TRBJ2-7 gives the full variable domain: DAMVIQNPRYQVTQFGKPVTLSCSQTLNHNVMYWYQQKSSQAPKLLFHYYDKDFNNEADTPDNFQSRRPNTSFCFLDIRSPGLGDTAMYLCATSRDNSGSYEQYFGPGTRLTVT.